The rows below give T cell receptor beta chains drawn from one sample of a study of CD8 T cells in Susac syndrome. TCRdb reprocessed the immunoSEQ multiplex PCR reads via MiXCR and lists one record per CDR3 protein. The repertoire includes some 120,000 distinct CDR3 sequences, roughly 94% of them detected once, and 0.1% to 0.15% sits in the top ten. The sequenced material came from CD4+ T cells from PBMCs. These receptors originate from a human donor with multiple sclerosis. The CDR3 runs from the conserved cysteine through the conserved F or W. The D gene is left open where the match is weak. Size is omitted from some rows. Given values are once, few, many or a class for expanded clones.

abundance: few
d_gene: NA
v_gene: TRBV29-1
j_gene: TRBJ1-1
CDR3nt: TGCAGCGTTACGACAGGAGCCAACACTGAAGCTTTCTTT
CDR3aa: CSVTTGANTEAFF

abundance: NA
d_gene: NA
v_gene: TRBV25-1
j_gene: TRBJ2-7
CDR3nt: TGTGCCAGCAGTGACACAGGGTCTAGGTACGAGCAGTACTTC
CDR3aa: CASSDTGSRYEQYF

abundance: once
d_gene: TRBD2
v_gene: TRBV24-1
j_gene: TRBJ2-2
CDR3nt: TGTGCCACCAGTCCGTCAGGGAGCGGGAGGGCCGGGGAGCTGTTTTTT
CDR3aa: CATSPSGSGRAGELFF

abundance: NA
d_gene: NA
v_gene: TRBV5-1
j_gene: TRBJ2-2
CDR3nt: TGCGCCAGCAGCGGGAAATCGAACACCGGGGAGCTGTTTTTT
CDR3aa: CASSGKSNTGELFF

abundance: NA
d_gene: NA
v_gene: TRBV10-3
j_gene: TRBJ1-5
CDR3nt: TGTGCCATCAGACGGGACAATAGCAATCAGCCCCAGCATTTT
CDR3aa: CAIRRDNSNQPQHF

abundance: NA
d_gene: NA
v_gene: TRBV10-3
j_gene: TRBJ2-5
CDR3nt: TGTGCCATCAGTGACCGCCCGGGGGAGACCCAGTACTTC
CDR3aa: CAISDRPGETQYF

abundance: NA
d_gene: NA
v_gene: TRBV20-1
j_gene: TRBJ2-3
CDR3nt: TGCAGTGCTAGAGATCGGGGGACTAGCACAGATACGCAGTATTTT
CDR3aa: CSARDRGTSTDTQYF

abundance: NA
d_gene: NA
v_gene: TRBV3-1
j_gene: TRBJ2-7
CDR3nt: TGTGCCAGCAGCCAAGCGGGCTTGGAGCAGTACTTC
CDR3aa: CASSQAGLEQYF

abundance: NA
d_gene: TRBD1
v_gene: TRBV6-1
j_gene: TRBJ2-3
CDR3nt: TGTGCCAGCGGCTACCGGACAGGGCGCACAGATACGCAGTATTTT
CDR3aa: CASGYRTGRTDTQYF

abundance: once
d_gene: NA
v_gene: TRBV4-1
j_gene: TRBJ2-3
CDR3nt: TGCGCCAGCAGCCTTATTAAAGGCCCAGATACGCAGTATTTT
CDR3aa: CASSLIKGPDTQYF

abundance: NA
d_gene: NA
v_gene: TRBV5-1
j_gene: TRBJ2-3
CDR3nt: TGCGCCAGCAGCTCCTCTCGCGACAGCCACCCCACAGATACGCAGTATTTT
CDR3aa: CASSSSRDSHPTDTQYF